Presented here are 18 T cell receptor beta chains from one specimen sequenced in a study of post-analysis software for immune sequencing data. Findings and limits, study-wide: TRBV segments more frequent in patients than in controls numbered a few and included TRBV5-6, TRBV5-1 and TRBV20-1.

Unique-molecular-identifier-tagged TCR beta cDNA libraries were used. Each CDR3 protein is one row after TCRdb ran MiXCR on the PCR reads. This sample carries hundreds of thousands of distinct CDR3 sequences, less than 35% of them seen once, and the ten largest clones take 0.56%. The antigens these receptors bind are not known. Sequencing used blood. The source is a girl between 10 and 17 years old with multiple sclerosis.

The chain joins TRBV24-1 to TRBJ2-1; 7 bases agree with TRBD2. Trimming at V came to 7 bases and at J to 8 bases, leaving 13 bases not matched to a gene. CDR1 KGHDR and CDR2 SFDVKD come from the germline V gene. CDR3 length equals 15 residues. As DNA, the CDR3 is TGTGCCACCAGGGCGGGGGAACTACCATACGATGAGCAGTTCTTC. It is translated as CATRAGELPYDEQFF.

This clonotype was seen many times. Here the CDR3 DNA reads TGCAGCGTTTCAGACCGGTCTAGGGTTTTTGGGGTAACAGATACGCAGTATTTT. Translated: CSVSDRSRVFGVTDTQYF. The chain carries TRBV29-1 and TRBJ2-3, with D unclear. Germline CDR1 reads SQVTM; CDR2 reads ANQGSEA. Deletions cut 5 bases from V and 3 bases from J, with 27 bases between. The CDR3 spans 18 residues.

This clonotype was observed a few times. This sequence joins TRBV29-1 and TRBJ2-7; TRBD2 matches at 8 bases. This CDR3 contains 14 residues. The germline V gene has CDR1 SQVTM and CDR2 ANQGSEA. With 6 bases clipped from V and 2 bases from J, the junction kept 9 bases outside the gene matches. For the CDR3, the DNA is TGCAGCGTCGCCTCACTAGCGGATACCTACGAGCAGTACTTC. It translates to CSVASLADTYEQYF.

This rearrangement joins TRBV12-3 or TRBV12-4 to TRBJ1-4; D is perhaps TRBD1 (5 bases). The CDR3 sequence is 15 residues long. Between the trimmed V and J ends, which lost 2 bases and 7 bases, there was a span of 14 bases. The CDR3 loop reads CASSLSMGEGEKLFF. The CDR3 nucleotides are TGTGCCAGCAGTTTAAGCATGGGGGAGGGTGAAAAACTGTTTTTT.

The chain employs TRBV28 and TRBJ2-1, with 11 bases matching TRBD1. This CDR3 region has 16 residues. With 5 bases clipped from V and 4 bases from J, the junction kept 7 bases outside the gene matches. Germline assignment: CDR1 MDHEN and CDR2 SYDVKM. CDR3 sequence (DNA): TGTGCCAGCAGTGGCTACGGGACAGGGGGTTACAATGAGCAGTTCTTC. This encodes CASSGYGTGGYNEQFF.

This clonotype was detected a few times. The rearrangement uses TRBV20-1 and TRBJ2-3; D is ambiguous. Germline V lookup: CDR1 DFQATT, CDR2 SNEGSKA (reference sequence). The V and J ends lost 3 bases and 2 bases respectively, with 15 bases between them. The CDR3 totals 15 residues. The CDR3 region is CSASPPTSLTDTQYF. The CDR3 DNA reads TGCAGTGCTAGTCCCCCGACGAGTCTCACAGATACGCAGTATTTT.

The genes are TRBV29-1 and TRBJ2-1; D remains unclear. The CDR3 spans 12 residues. The V gene's germline CDR1 is SQVTM and CDR2 ANQGSEA. Trimming took 4 bases from V and 6 from J, leaving 10 bases between them. The CDR3 DNA reads as TGCAGCGTTGGGGTTTGGAGCAATGAGCAGTTCTTC. This sequence encodes CSVGVWSNEQFF.

This clonotype showed up just a few times. CDR3 DNA: TGTGCCAGCAGTGTCGGGGTCCGGCATGGCTACACCTTC. Translation gives CASSVGVRHGYTF. This chain joins TRBV28 and TRBJ1-2; D uncertain. Trimming took off 5 bases at V and 6 bases at J, with 13 bases between the two ends. Germline loops: CDR1 MDHEN, CDR2 SYDVKM. There are 13 residues in the CDR3.

The table lists this clonotype with many counts. V is TRBV29-1 and J is TRBJ1-5, with D possibly being TRBD1 (5 bases). The CDR3 sequence is 13 residues long. Germline V gene lookup returns CDR1 SQVTM and CDR2 ANQGSEA. Trimming removed 7 bases at V and 2 bases at J, with 12 bases between. DNA for the CDR3: TGCAGCGCTGGGGGGGGAGGCAATCAGCCCCAGCATTTT. Protein sequence: CSAGGGGNQPQHF.

The chain is built from TRBV20-1 and TRBJ2-7; 8 nucleotides agree with TRBD2. The V and J ends lost 0 bases and 5 bases, in that order; junction bases with no gene match: 6. The CDR3 spans 14 residues. Per the germline V gene, CDR1 is DFQATT and CDR2 is SNEGSKA (reference sequence). The CDR3 DNA sequence: TGCAGTGCTAGAGAGGCCAGCGGGAGCAACGAGCAGTACTTC. Its protein product is CSAREASGSNEQYF.

The gene calls are TRBV7-8 and TRBJ2-1, with TRBD2 matching over 9 bases. J was trimmed by 4 bases and V by 1 base; bases with no gene match: 5. This CDR3 is 16 amino acids long. Germline values: CDR1 SGHVS, CDR2 FQNEAQ. As DNA, the CDR3 is TGTGCCAGCAGCTTAGGTACGACTAGCGGATACAATGAGCAGTTCTTC. This sequence encodes CASSLGTTSGYNEQFF.

The CDR3 coding sequence is TGTGCCAGCAGTTACGGGACCCTCAAAGGAAAACTGTTTTTT. Its translation is CASSYGTLKGKLFF. The J gene is TRBJ1-4, the V gene TRBV12-3 or TRBV12-4; TRBD1 is a possible D gene (5 bases). CDR3 size: 14 residues. V lost 4 bases and J lost 10, with 16 bases in between.

The genes are TRBV7-2 and TRBJ2-1; 11 bases fit TRBD2. There are 15 residues in the CDR3. J was trimmed by 5 bases and V by 6 bases; bases with no gene match: 6. Germline lookup yields CDR1 SGHTA and CDR2 FQGNSA. CDR3 amino acids: CASSYGTSGHNEQFF. The CDR3 DNA follows: TGTGCCAGCAGTTACGGGACTAGCGGACACAATGAGCAGTTCTTC.

The rearrangement joins TRBV27 to TRBJ2-1; D might be TRBD2 (6 bases). The CDR3 covers 15 residues. Trimming shortened V by 0 bases and J by 3 bases, and 9 bases separated the two germline ends. The germline CDR1 and CDR2 sequences are MNHEY and SMNVEV (reference sequence). CDR3: CASSLSGSGYNEQFF. CDR3 nucleotide sequence: TGTGCCAGCAGTTTATCCGGGAGTGGCTACAATGAGCAGTTCTTC.

This sequence joins TRBV5-1 and TRBJ1-1, with D possibly being TRBD1 (5 bases). Trimming took off 3 bases at V and 0 bases at J, with 9 bases between the two ends. Germline V gene data show CDR1 as SGHRS and CDR2 as YFSETQ. CDR3 length: 14 amino acids. CDR3 sequence (DNA): TGCGCCAGCAGCTGGGGCGTCTTGAACACTGAAGCTTTCTTT. It specifies CASSWGVLNTEAFF.

The chain carries TRBV3-1 and TRBJ1-1; D is unclear. V shed 4 bases and J shed 3 bases, with 12 bases lying between them. This CDR3 region has 14 residues. Germline assignment: CDR1 LGHDT and CDR2 YNNKEL (reference sequence). The CDR3 DNA reads TGTGCCAGCAGCCGAACGGACGGGGACACTGAAGCTTTCTTT. This translates into CASSRTDGDTEAFF.

There are a few counts of this clonotype. This chain uses TRBV10-3 with TRBJ1-1; perhaps TRBD1 as D (6 bases). The germline CDR1 and CDR2 sequences are ENHRY and SYGVKD. The ends were cut back, 6 bases at V and 3 bases at J, with 11 bases in the middle. CDR3 size: 13 residues. The CDR3 nucleotides are TGTGCCATCAGAAACAGGGAGGACACTGAAGCTTTCTTT. Protein: CAIRNREDTEAFF.

The rearrangement uses TRBV12-3 or TRBV12-4 and TRBJ1-1, with TRBD1 as a possible D gene (5 bases). The CDR3 extends over 13 amino acids. V dropped 3 bases and J dropped 8 bases, with 13 bases sitting between them. The CDR3, as DNA: TGTGCCAGCAGTTTGTCGGAGGAGGGGGAAGCTTTCTTT. Protein sequence: CASSLSEEGEAFF.